The rows below give T cell receptor beta chains drawn from one sample of a study of blood T cell repertoires in COVID-19. Some clones are missing from TCRdb's copy, which holds only in-frame ones; the method was immunoSEQ multiplex PCR. The sample includes 150,000 to 200,000 clones, 74% of them seen just once. What was sequenced was peripheral blood. The receptor source for this set is a woman at least 80 years old with acute or convalescent COVID-19. CDR3s include the opening cysteine and the closing phenylalanine or tryptophan. D genes are given only for firm matches. Some rows have no size entry. The others give once, few or many, or a class for an expanded clone.

v_call	clone_size	d_call	j_call	cdr3_aa	cdr3_nt
TRBV5-4	NA	NA	TRBJ2-7	CASSREGGMVYEQYF	TGTGCCAGCAGTAGGGAAGGGGGAATGGTCTACGAGCAGTACTTC
TRBV9	NA	NA	TRBJ2-1	CASSAQHPFAGNLNEQFF	TGTGCCAGCAGCGCGCAACACCCTTTTGCGGGCAACCTCAATGAGCAGTTCTTC
TRBV6-6	NA	TRBD1	TRBJ1-2	CASSNRGQGANYGYTF	TGTGCCAGCAGTAATAGGGGACAGGGAGCTAACTATGGCTACACCTTC
TRBV5-1	once	NA	TRBJ2-5	CASSSSTSRETQYF	TGCGCCAGCAGCTCTTCGACGTCGCGGGAGACCCAGTACTTC
TRBV29-1	NA	TRBD2	TRBJ2-1	CSGTSSNEQFF	TGCAGCGGGACTAGTTCCAATGAGCAGTTCTTC
TRBV15	NA	TRBD2	TRBJ2-7	CATSRGSSGTYEQYF	TGTGCCACCAGCAGAGGCTCTAGCGGTACCTACGAGCAGTACTTC
TRBV9	NA	TRBD2	TRBJ2-1	CASSLSGIGDEQFF	TGTGCCAGCAGCCTTAGCGGGATCGGTGATGAGCAGTTCTTC
TRBV12-3/TRBV12-4	once	NA	TRBJ1-5	CASTQGDQPQHF	TGTGCCAGCACCCAAGGGGATCAGCCCCAGCATTTT
TRBV14	NA	TRBD2	TRBJ2-7	CASSQTLAGVSEQYF	TGTGCCAGCAGCCAAACACTAGCGGGAGTATCCGAGCAGTACTTC
TRBV18	NA	NA	TRBJ2-7	CASSPDQVTYEQYF	TGTGCCAGCTCACCAGATCAGGTGACCTACGAGCAGTACTTC
TRBV9	NA	NA	TRBJ1-6	CASSVGEGWGGSPLHF	TGTGCCAGCAGCGTAGGGGAGGGGTGGGGTGGTTCACCCCTCCACTTT
TRBV7-3	once	TRBD2	TRBJ2-3	CASRHPGLAGPDTQYF	TGTGCCAGCAGACACCCCGGACTAGCGGGACCAGATACGCAGTATTTT
TRBV7-8	NA	NA	TRBJ2-1	CASSLAGDSYNEQFF	TGTGCCAGCAGCTTAGCGGGCGACTCCTACAATGAGCAGTTCTTC
TRBV4-1	NA	TRBD1	TRBJ1-2	CASSQEERRTGRGYTF	TGCGCCAGCAGCCAAGAAGAGAGAAGGACAGGACGAGGCTACACCTTC
TRBV5-4	NA	NA	TRBJ1-6	CASSLVAGDSPLHF	TGTGCCAGCAGCTTGGTGGCAGGGGACTCACCCCTCCACTTT
TRBV28	few	TRBD1	TRBJ1-1	CASSLAQGAPDEAFF	TGTGCCAGCAGTTTAGCGCAGGGGGCGCCAGATGAAGCTTTCTTT
TRBV6-5	NA	TRBD1	TRBJ2-7	CASSSQDRGRVEQYF	TGTGCCAGCAGTTCCCAAGACAGGGGGCGGGTCGAGCAGTACTTC
TRBV7-9	few	NA	TRBJ1-2	CASSLGQNYGYTF	TGTGCCAGCAGCTTGGGGCAGAACTATGGCTACACCTTC